The entry below gives a single T cell receptor beta chain sequence along with its context. This clone was recorded at least ten times. Its antigen has not been determined. No qualities accompany the bases; no much larger clone lies one base away. The sample is drawn from a study of metastatic and nonmetastatic thyroid tumors (dated by TCRdb to the early 2020s). In the study overall: Repertoires were compared across peripheral blood and tumor or nodule tissue samples from malignant and benign thyroid patients.

Libraries came from PCR. Sequenced on an Illumina HiSeq 4000. High-throughput sequencing was used to profile the TCR beta-chain CDR3 region of every patient. In the paper's pipeline: Drawing on CDR3 differences between clinicopathological groups, the researchers built a classifier meant to tell apart patients with distant-metastatic papillary thyroid cancer. The Shannon index was used to assess repertoire diversity, and the Morisita-Horn index was used to assess tumor-blood repertoire similarity. The raw public data were reprocessed by TCRdb itself: fastp quality trimming at Q25, MiXCR clonotype calling, in-frame beta chains only. TCRdb assigned the V and J calls; the authors' analysis was not used. The sample records some 18,000 clones, over 20% of which are singletons. The top ten clonotypes cover over 9.5% of the sample. Beyond this particular receptor, the publication reports: In both blood and tumor samples, TCR beta diversity was reported to be significantly higher in malignant tumors than in benign nodules.

Before undergoing thyroid surgery, none of the patients had been given any kind of treatment. Using T-cell receptor beta sequencing, the study looked back at clinical samples from patients collected from about 2011 to 2019. The specimen was tumor tissue. The sequence derives from a male donor with papillary thyroid cancer or a benign thyroid nodule (not recorded which). Some clones in this sample may be carry-over from other donors' samples.

The DNA sequence is TGTGCCAGTAGTATTCAGGGGACTAGCGGACCAAAAAACATTCAGTACTTC. This is translated as CASSIQGTSGPKNIQYF. Here the chain combines TRBV19 and TRBJ2-4, with 11 bases matching TRBD2. Here V drops 3 bases and J drops 4 bases, and the junction holds 8 bases not matched to any gene. From cysteine to phenylalanine, the CDR3 is 17 amino acids long. Here the CDR3 DNA is all that survives: 51 bases in frame from base 1. CDR1 is given as LNHDA and CDR2 as SQIVND, both from the germline V gene (reference sequence).